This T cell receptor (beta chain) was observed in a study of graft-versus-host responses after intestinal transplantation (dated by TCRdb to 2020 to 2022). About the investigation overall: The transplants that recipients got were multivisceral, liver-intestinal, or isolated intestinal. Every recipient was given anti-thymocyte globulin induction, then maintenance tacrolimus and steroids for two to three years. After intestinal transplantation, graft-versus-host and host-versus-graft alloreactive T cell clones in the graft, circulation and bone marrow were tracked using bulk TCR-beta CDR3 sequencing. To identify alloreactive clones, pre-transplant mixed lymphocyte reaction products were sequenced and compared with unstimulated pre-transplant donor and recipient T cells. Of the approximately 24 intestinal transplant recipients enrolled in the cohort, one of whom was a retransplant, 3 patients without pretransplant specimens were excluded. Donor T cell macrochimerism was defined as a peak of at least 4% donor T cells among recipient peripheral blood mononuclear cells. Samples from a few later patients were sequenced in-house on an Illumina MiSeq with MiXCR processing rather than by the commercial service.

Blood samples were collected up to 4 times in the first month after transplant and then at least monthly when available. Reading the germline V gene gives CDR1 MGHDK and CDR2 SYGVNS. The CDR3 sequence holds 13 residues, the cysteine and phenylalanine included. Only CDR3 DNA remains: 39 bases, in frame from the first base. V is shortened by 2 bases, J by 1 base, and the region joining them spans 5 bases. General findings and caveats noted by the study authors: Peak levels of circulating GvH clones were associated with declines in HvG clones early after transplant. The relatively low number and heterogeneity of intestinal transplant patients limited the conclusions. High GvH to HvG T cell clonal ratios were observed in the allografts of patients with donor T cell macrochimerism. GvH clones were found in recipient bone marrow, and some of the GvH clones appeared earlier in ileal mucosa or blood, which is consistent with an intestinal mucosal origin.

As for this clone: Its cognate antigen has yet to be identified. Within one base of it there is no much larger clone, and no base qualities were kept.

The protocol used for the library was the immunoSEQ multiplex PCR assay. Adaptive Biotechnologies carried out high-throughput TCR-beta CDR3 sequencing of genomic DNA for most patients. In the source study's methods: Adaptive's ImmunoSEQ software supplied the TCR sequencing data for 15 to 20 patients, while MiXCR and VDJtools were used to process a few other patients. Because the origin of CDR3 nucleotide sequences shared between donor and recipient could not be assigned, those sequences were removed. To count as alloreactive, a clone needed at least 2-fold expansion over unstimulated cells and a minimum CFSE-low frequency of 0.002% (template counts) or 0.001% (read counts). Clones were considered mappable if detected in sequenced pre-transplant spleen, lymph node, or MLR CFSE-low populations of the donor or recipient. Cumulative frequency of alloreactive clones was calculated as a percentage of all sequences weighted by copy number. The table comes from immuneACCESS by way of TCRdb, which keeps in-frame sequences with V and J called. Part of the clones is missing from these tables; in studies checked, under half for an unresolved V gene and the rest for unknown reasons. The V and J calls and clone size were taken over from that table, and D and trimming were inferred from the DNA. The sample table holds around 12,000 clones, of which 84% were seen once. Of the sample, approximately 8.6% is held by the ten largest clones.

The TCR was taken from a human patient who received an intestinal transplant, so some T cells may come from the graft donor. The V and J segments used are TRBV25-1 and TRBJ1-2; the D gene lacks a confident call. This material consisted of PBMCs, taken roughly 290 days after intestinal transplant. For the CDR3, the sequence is CASSEDNNYGYTF. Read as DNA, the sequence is TGTGCCAGCAGTGAAGACAATAACTATGGCTACACCTTC.